A selection of T cell receptor beta chains follows, all from one sample in a study of vaccination effects on CD4 cells after COVID-19. These TCRs are of unknown antigen specificity. TCRdb's copy holds only in-frame clones and misses some; the assay was immunoSEQ multiplex PCR. This sample has tens of thousands of clones, with roughly 76% found just once. The material sequenced was CD4+ T cells from PBMCs cultured with SARS-CoV-2 spike peptides, taken before COVID-19 vaccination. The source of these receptors is a human donor who received a COVID-19 vaccine. The CDR3 runs from the conserved cysteine through the conserved F or W. A D gene is named only where the DNA matches it firmly. Clone size appears in some rows only: once, few, many, or a class for an expanded clone.

d_gene: NA; j_gene: TRBJ1-5; abundance: NA; len: 15; v_gene: TRBV5-1; CDR3aa: CASSLDSYSNQPQHF; CDR3nt: TGCGCCAGCAGCTTGGACAGCTATAGCAATCAGCCCCAGCATTTT
d_gene: NA; j_gene: TRBJ2-7; abundance: NA; len: 13; v_gene: TRBV7-2; CDR3aa: CASSLAQDYEQYF; CDR3nt: TGTGCCAGCAGCTTAGCACAAGACTACGAGCAGTACTTC
d_gene: TRBD1; j_gene: TRBJ2-3; abundance: NA; len: 19; v_gene: TRBV5-1; CDR3aa: CASSPDRVNLFGDTDTQYF; CDR3nt: TGCGCCAGCAGTCCAGACAGGGTTAATCTATTTGGGGACACAGATACGCAGTATTTT
d_gene: TRBD1; j_gene: TRBJ1-2; abundance: NA; len: 14; v_gene: TRBV2; CDR3aa: CASRAGGPNYGYTF; CDR3nt: TGTGCCAGCAGAGCAGGGGGGCCGAACTATGGCTACACCTTC
d_gene: NA; j_gene: TRBJ2-1; abundance: NA; len: 15; v_gene: TRBV25-1; CDR3aa: CASSEPGGSYNEQFF; CDR3nt: TGTGCCAGCAGTGAACCCGGGGGTTCCTACAATGAGCAGTTCTTC
d_gene: NA; j_gene: TRBJ2-4; abundance: NA; len: 12; v_gene: TRBV5-1; CDR3aa: CASSSGRNIQYF; CDR3nt: TGCGCCAGCTCAAGCGGTCGGAACATTCAGTACTTC
d_gene: NA; j_gene: TRBJ2-2; abundance: few; len: 12; v_gene: TRBV28; CDR3aa: CASSSPGGELFF; CDR3nt: TGTGCCAGCAGTTCTCCCGGCGGGGAGCTGTTTTTT
d_gene: NA; j_gene: TRBJ2-1; abundance: NA; len: 11; v_gene: TRBV6-6; CDR3aa: CASSQDLRWLF; CDR3nt: TGTGCCAGCAGTCAGGATTTAAGGTGGCTCTTC
d_gene: TRBD2; j_gene: TRBJ2-1; abundance: NA; len: 15; v_gene: TRBV6-5; CDR3aa: CASRTSGGAGGEQFF; CDR3nt: TGTGCCAGCAGGACTAGCGGGGGGGCTGGAGGGGAGCAGTTCTTC
d_gene: TRBD1; j_gene: TRBJ1-2; abundance: NA; len: 13; v_gene: TRBV29-1; CDR3aa: CSAGQGEVSGYTF; CDR3nt: TGCAGCGCTGGACAGGGTGAGGTCTCTGGCTACACCTTC
d_gene: NA; j_gene: TRBJ1-3; abundance: NA; len: 14; v_gene: TRBV6-1; CDR3aa: CASSDAGGGDTIYF; CDR3nt: TGTGCCAGCAGTGACGCGGGCGGAGGAGACACCATATATTTT
d_gene: NA; j_gene: TRBJ1-1; abundance: NA; len: 13; v_gene: TRBV5-1; CDR3aa: CASSLYRATEAFF; CDR3nt: TGCGCCAGCAGCTTGTACAGGGCCACTGAAGCTTTCTTT
d_gene: NA; j_gene: TRBJ2-2; abundance: few; len: 15; v_gene: TRBV5-4; CDR3aa: CASSLEGFQGGELFF; CDR3nt: TGTGCCAGCAGCTTGGAGGGCTTCCAAGGTGGGGAGCTGTTTTTT
d_gene: TRBD1; j_gene: TRBJ1-6; abundance: few; len: 16; v_gene: TRBV5-5; CDR3aa: CASSWTGLLGDSPLHF; CDR3nt: TGTGCCAGCAGCTGGACAGGGCTCCTGGGTGATTCACCCCTCCACTTT
d_gene: NA; j_gene: TRBJ2-3; abundance: NA; len: 13; v_gene: TRBV7-7; CDR3aa: CASSPNTRDTQYF; CDR3nt: TGTGCCAGCAGCCCCAATACCCGAGATACGCAGTATTTT
d_gene: NA; j_gene: TRBJ2-2; abundance: NA; len: 16; v_gene: TRBV7-9; CDR3aa: CASSPPAGQNTGELFF; CDR3nt: TGTGCCAGCAGCCCCCCCGCGGGACAGAACACCGGGGAGCTGTTTTTT
d_gene: TRBD1; j_gene: TRBJ1-2; abundance: few; len: 15; v_gene: TRBV7-8; CDR3aa: CASSLEGTGVSGYTF; CDR3nt: TGTGCCAGCAGCTTAGAAGGGACAGGGGTTTCTGGCTACACCTTC
d_gene: NA; j_gene: TRBJ2-7; abundance: NA; len: 14; v_gene: TRBV19; CDR3aa: CASSIVGGTYEQYF; CDR3nt: TGTGCCAGTAGTATAGTGGGGGGAACCTACGAGCAGTACTTC
d_gene: NA; j_gene: TRBJ1-1; abundance: few; len: 12; v_gene: TRBV6-5; CDR3aa: CASSPHRQEAFF; CDR3nt: TGTGCCAGCAGCCCCCACCGGCAGGAAGCTTTCTTT
d_gene: TRBD1; j_gene: TRBJ1-5; abundance: once; len: 19; v_gene: TRBV6-4; CDR3aa: CASSDGTGGDLYSNQPQHF; CDR3nt: TGTGCCAGCAGTGACGGGACAGGGGGCGATCTTTATAGCAATCAGCCCCAGCATTTT
d_gene: TRBD1; j_gene: TRBJ1-6; abundance: NA; len: 15; v_gene: TRBV19; CDR3aa: CASSIVGTGDSPLHF; CDR3nt: TGTGCCAGTAGTATTGTCGGGACAGGGGACTCACCCCTCCACTTT
d_gene: NA; j_gene: TRBJ2-5; abundance: NA; len: 15; v_gene: TRBV7-7; CDR3aa: CASSLVASRGETQYF; CDR3nt: TGTGCCAGCAGCTTAGTGGCTAGTCGGGGAGAGACCCAGTACTTC
d_gene: NA; j_gene: TRBJ1-5; abundance: few; len: 14; v_gene: TRBV3-1/TRBV3-2; CDR3aa: CASSQGRRNQPQHF; CDR3nt: TGTGCCAGCAGCCAAGGGAGAAGGAATCAGCCCCAGCATTTT
d_gene: NA; j_gene: TRBJ2-7; abundance: NA; len: 12; v_gene: TRBV12-5; CDR3aa: CASGPDGYEQYF; CDR3nt: TGTGCTAGTGGCCCCGACGGATACGAGCAGTACTTC
d_gene: NA; j_gene: TRBJ1-3; abundance: NA; len: 16; v_gene: TRBV4-2; CDR3aa: CASSREADSSGNTIYF; CDR3nt: TGTGCCAGCAGCCGGGAGGCAGACAGCTCTGGAAACACCATATATTTT